A selection of T cell receptor beta chains follows, all from one sample in a study of human T cells and chemical hapten exposure. TCRdb re-called the RACE reads through MiXCR, storing one row per CDR3 protein. The sample lists some 38,000 distinct CDR3 sequences; 8% to 9.5% were seen once. Material: whole blood, obtained in connection with sensitization to the hapten diphenylcyclopropenone (DPC). These receptors originate from a man in his fifties with alopecia areata. Some clones in this sample may be carry-over from other donors' samples. CDR3s include the opening cysteine and the closing phenylalanine or tryptophan. Fields, in order: clone size, J gene, V gene, D gene, CDR3 protein, CDR3 DNA. A D gene is named only where the DNA matches it firmly. Rows give clone size only sometimes, using once, few, many, or a class for an expanded clone.

>.|TRBJ1-1|TRBV29-1|TRBD1
CSVEDGGTGSQAFF
TGCAGCGTTGAAGATGGAGGGACAGGCTCTCAAGCTTTCTTT
>few|TRBJ2-7|TRBV5-4|.
CASSLPGGSSYEQYF
TGTGCCAGCAGCCTACCAGGGGGGAGCTCCTACGAGCAGTACTTC
>.|TRBJ1-4|TRBV28|TRBD1
CASRPTGTGYEKLFF
TGTGCCAGCAGACCCACCGGGACAGGGTATGAAAAACTGTTTTTT
>.|TRBJ2-2|TRBV5-4|.
CASSILSGNTGELFF
TGTGCCAGCAGCATACTAAGCGGGAACACCGGGGAGCTGTTTTTT
>.|TRBJ2-7|TRBV11-2|.
CASSLDVGYEQYF
TGTGCCAGCAGCTTAGATGTTGGCTACGAGCAGTACTTC
>many|TRBJ2-1|TRBV7-6|.
CASSSAVEQFF
TGTGCCAGCTCCTCGGCGGTCGAGCAGTTCTTC
>few|TRBJ2-5|TRBV12-3/TRBV12-4|.
CASRGEETQYF
TGTGCCAGCAGGGGCGAGGAGACCCAGTACTTC
>.|TRBJ2-7|TRBV29-1|TRBD2
CSAAASGRLRSYEQYF
TGCAGCGCCGCCGCCAGCGGGAGGCTGCGCTCCTACGAGCAGTACTTC
>few|TRBJ1-1|TRBV2|.
CASTAHENTEAFF
TGTGCCAGCACGGCGCATGAGAACACTGAAGCTTTCTTT
>many|TRBJ2-4|TRBV2|.
CASKLGGIQYF
TGTGCCAGCAAATTAGGAGGGATTCAGTACTTC
>.|TRBJ2-5|TRBV12-5|.
CASGPPSRQETQYF
TGTGCTAGTGGGCCCCCCAGCCGCCAAGAGACCCAGTACTTC
>.|TRBJ2-2|TRBV6-4|TRBD1
CASRETGDTGELFF
TGTGCCAGCAGGGAGACAGGGGATACCGGGGAGCTGTTTTTT
>few|TRBJ2-1|TRBV20-1|TRBD1
CSAKGTGGSYNEQFF
TGCAGTGCTAAAGGGACAGGTGGCTCCTACAATGAGCAGTTCTTC